Listed here are 22 T cell receptor beta chains from one sample, sequenced in a study of cytomegalovirus exposure and HLA in healthy donors. Assay used: immunoSEQ multiplex PCR; TCRdb lists only in-frame clones, some missing. The sample records 75,000 to 95,000 clones, 95% to 98% being singletons. Input material: PBMCs. The receptor source for this set is a man younger than 30 in good health and CMV-seronegative.

V gene TRBV11-2 combines with J gene TRBJ2-3, with D uncertain. The V and J ends lost 4 bases and 2 bases respectively, with 22 bases between them. This CDR3 is 18 amino acids long. Germline V gene sequence: CDR1 SGHAT, CDR2 FQNNGV. The CDR3 here is CASSSPPLAVPYTDTQYF. As DNA, the CDR3 is TGTGCCAGCAGCTCTCCCCCTCTGGCAGTCCCATACACAGATACGCAGTATTTT.

This rearrangement joins TRBV28 to TRBJ1-4; D gene ambiguous. The CDR3 sequence is 14 residues long. The V gene lost 6 bases and the J gene lost 0 bases, with 8 bases spanning the gap. Germline V CDR1 and CDR2: MDHEN, SYDVKM. CDR3 bases: TGTGCCAGCAGCCCCTTTGCAACTAATGAAAAACTGTTTTTT. Protein product: CASSPFATNEKLFF. The whole variable domain, remainder taken from reference TRBV28 and TRBJ1-4, is DVKVTQSSRYLVKRTGEKVFLECVQDMDHENMFWYRQDPGLGLRLIYFSYDVKMKEKGDIPEGYSVSREKKERFSLILESASTNQTSMYLCASSPFATNEKLFFGSGTQLSVL.

The gene calls are TRBV30 and TRBJ1-4; D is uncertain. V lost 2 bases, J lost 8 bases, and 12 bases lay in between. The CDR3 spans 13 residues. CDR1 is GTSNPN, CDR2 SVGIG, per germline (reference sequence). The chain's CDR3 is CAWSPVPKEKLFF. The CDR3 region has the DNA TGTGCCTGGAGTCCAGTCCCCAAGGAAAAACTGTTTTTT.

This clone was picked up a small number of times. The rearrangement uses TRBV7-2 and TRBJ1-2, with 7 positions matching TRBD1. This CDR3 has 15 amino acids. The V and J ends lost 4 bases and 4 bases, in that order; junction bases with no gene match: 9. Germline CDR1 SGHTA, CDR2 FQGNSA. The CDR3 nucleotides read TGTGCCAGCAGCTCGTCGACAGGGTCGGTCTATGGCTACACCTTC. Translating it yields CASSSSTGSVYGYTF.

This sequence joins TRBV11-3 and TRBJ2-5, with TRBD1 matching over 11 bases. This CDR3 region has 16 residues. Germline V gene sequence: CDR1 SGHNT, CDR2 YENEEA. V shed 5 bases, J shed 5 bases, and the junction held 10 bases outside the gene matches. CDR3 loop: CASSKRDRGLRETQYF. The CDR3 DNA is TGTGCCAGCAGCAAGCGGGACAGGGGGTTACGGGAGACCCAGTACTTC.

The J gene is TRBJ2-3, the V gene TRBV5-4; D remains ambiguous. The V end lost 2 bases, the J end lost 1 base, and 5 bases lay between the germline ends. The CDR3 has 13 residues. Germline loops: CDR1 SGHNT, CDR2 YYREEE (reference sequence). The CDR3 DNA reads TGTGCCAGCAGCTTCTCGGGCACAGATACGCAGTATTTT. It translates to CASSFSGTDTQYF. Together with reference TRBV5-4 and TRBJ2-3, the CDR3 gives the full variable domain: ETGVTQSPTHLIKTRGQQVTLRCSSQSGHNTVSWYQQALGQGPQFIFQYYREEENGRGNFPPRFSGLQFPNYSSELNVNALELDDSALYLCASSFSGTDTQYFGPGTRLTVL.

The rearrangement links TRBV11-2 to TRBJ2-7; D is unresolved. This CDR3 has 11 residues. Trimming took 1 base from V and 6 from J, leaving 4 bases between them. Germline loops: CDR1 SGHAT, CDR2 FQNNGV. The CDR3, as DNA: TGTGCCAGCAGCTTAGCGGTCGAGCAGTACTTC. It yields the protein CASSLAVEQYF.

V is TRBV30 and J is TRBJ2-7, with D possibly matching TRBD2 (5 bases). The CDR3 is made up of 13 amino acids. The V and J ends lost 2 bases and 6 bases respectively, with 14 bases between them. CDR1 GTSNPN and CDR2 SVGIG come from the germline V gene (reference sequence). DNA of the CDR3: TGTGCCTGGAGTAGGAGGCGGGTCGGCGAGCAGTACGTC. Protein: CAWSRRRVGEQYV.

The V call is TRBV2, the J call TRBJ2-5; weak D call: TRBD2 (6 bases). The germline V gene has CDR1 SNHLY and CDR2 FYNNEI. The germline V and J ends were trimmed by 0 bases and 7 bases, with 18 bases remaining between them. CDR3 length: 16 residues. As DNA, the CDR3 is TGTGCCAGCAGTGAAGCCCCCGGGGCCTTGGGGGGGACCCAGTACTTC. Encoded protein: CASSEAPGALGGTQYF.

J is TRBJ1-5 and V is TRBV18; no firm D call. The CDR3 is made up of 13 amino acids. The ends were cut back, 3 bases at V and 4 bases at J, with 7 bases in the middle. Germline V gives CDR1 KGHSH, CDR2 LQKENI. CDR3 in amino acids: CASSPAQNQPQHF. As DNA, the CDR3 is TGTGCCAGCTCACCTGCACAAAATCAGCCCCAGCATTTT.

The rearrangement links TRBV30 to TRBJ2-7; 7 bases are shared with TRBD2. There are 13 residues in the CDR3. From germline, CDR1 is GTSNPN and CDR2 SVGIG (reference sequence). V was clipped by 0 bases and J by 3 bases; unmatched bases: 2. CDR3 amino acids: CAWSVGGGYEQYV. The DNA for the CDR3 is TGTGCCTGGAGTGTAGGCGGGGGCTACGAGCAGTACGTC.

The V and J genes are TRBV5-8 and TRBJ2-5; possible D gene TRBD2, 5 bases. The germline V gene encodes CDR1 SGHTS and CDR2 YDEGEE. With 0 bases removed from V and 5 bases from J, the gap between germline ends came to 14 bases. The CDR3 has 15 residues. The CDR3 here is CASSLVRDQAETQYF. CDR3 DNA sequence: TGTGCCAGCAGCTTGGTTCGGGATCAGGCGGAGACCCAGTACTTC.

This chain links TRBV18 with TRBJ1-1; 7 bases align to TRBD1. The CDR3 has 12 amino acids. Trimming cost V 6 bases and J 7 bases; bases outside gene matches: 5. The germline V gene encodes CDR1 KGHSH and CDR2 LQKENI. CDR3 sequence (DNA): TGTGCCAGCTCCCCCGACAGGGTTGAAGCTTTCTTT. This sequence encodes CASSPDRVEAFF. The full variable domain, in which reference TRBV18 and TRBJ1-1 provide the parts outside the CDR3, is NAGVMQNPRHLVRRRGQEARLRCSPMKGHSHVYWYRQLPEEGLKFMVYLQKENIIDESGMPKERFSAEFPKEGPSILRIQQVVRGDSAAYFCASSPDRVEAFFGQGTRLTVV.

The chain employs TRBV6-5 and TRBJ1-1, with 7 bases identical to TRBD1. This CDR3 has 14 amino acids. Unmatched junction bases numbered 7, after V lost 8 bases and J lost 1 base. Germline V gene lookup returns CDR1 MNHEY and CDR2 SVGAGI. The CDR3 DNA follows: TGTGCCAGCGGAGGGGCAGGGGGGAACACTGAAGCTTTCTTT. As protein: CASGGAGGNTEAFF.

This clone was seen once. The CDR3 bases are TGCGCCAGCAGTGAGTCGGGGCGGGAGGGTCCTAGAGGTACGCAGTATTTT. Translated: CASSESGREGPRGTQYF. The chain has TRBV10-1 and TRBJ2-3; 9 bases match TRBD2. The CDR3 is 17 residues long. J gave up 8 bases and V 0 bases, and 12 bases lay outside the gene matches. From germline, CDR1 is WNHNN and CDR2 SYGVQD (reference sequence).

The V and J genes are TRBV7-2 and TRBJ2-3, with D possibly TRBD1 on 5 matching bases. Germline V lookup: CDR1 SGHTA, CDR2 FQGNSA. This CDR3 spans 16 amino acids. V was clipped by 1 base and J by 0 bases, with 11 bases between them. This CDR3 reads CASSLVGLTSTDTQYF. The CDR3, as DNA: TGTGCCAGCAGCTTAGTGGGGCTTACTAGCACAGATACGCAGTATTTT.

In DNA form, the CDR3 reads TGCGCCAGCAGTGGGCCAGAGCGGGAGTTGCCAGATACGCAGTATTTT. This sequence encodes CASSGPERELPDTQYF. The V and J genes are TRBV10-2 and TRBJ2-3; TRBD2 aligns across 8 bases. Losses at the gene ends were 4 bases for V and 4 bases for J; bases not matched to a gene: 10. This CDR3 is 16 amino acids long. Germline V lookup: CDR1 WSHSY, CDR2 SAAADI.

Of note for this clone: A clone one base away is much larger, so this may be a read error. V usage is TRBV7-9 and J usage is TRBJ1-2; the D gene is possibly TRBD1 (5 bases). The length of the CDR3 is 13 residues. Germline V CDR1 and CDR2: SEHNR, FQNEAQ (reference sequence). The V end was cut by 4 bases, the J end by 2 bases, with 8 bases between. The CDR3 region is CASSSRQNYGYTF. The CDR3 DNA reads TGTGCCAGCAGCTCGCGACAGAACTATGGCTACACCTTC. The entire variable domain, with the rest obtained from reference TRBV7-9 and TRBJ1-2, is as follows: DTGVSQNPRHKITKRGQNVTFRCDPISEHNRLYWYRQTLGQGPEFLTYFQNEAQLEKSRLLSDRFSAERPKGSFSTLEIQRTEQGDSAMYLCASSSRQNYGYTFGSGTRLTVV.

The rearrangement joins TRBV5-6 to TRBJ2-3; weak D call: TRBD1 (5 bases). This CDR3 has 13 residues. Germline CDR1 and CDR2: SGHDT and YYEEEE. V dropped 4 bases and J dropped 4 bases, with 10 bases sitting between them. The chain's CDR3 is CASSKTAADTQYF. CDR3 sequence (DNA): TGTGCCAGCAGCAAGACAGCCGCAGATACGCAGTATTTT.

The rearrangement links TRBV30 to TRBJ1-1; 7 bases agree with TRBD1. Germline values: CDR1 GTSNPN, CDR2 SVGIG (reference sequence). The V gene end was trimmed by 5 bases and the J gene end by 8 bases; junction bases not matched to a gene: 11. The CDR3 runs to 13 residues. For the CDR3, the DNA is TGTGCCTGGCTAGCACCGGGACAGCTAGAAGCTTTCTTT. This translates into CAWLAPGQLEAFF.

The chain employs TRBV6-5 and TRBJ1-1; D possibly corresponds to TRBD1 (6 bases). This CDR3 has 15 amino acids. The germline CDR1 and CDR2 sequences are MNHEY and SVGAGI. Trimming removed 3 bases from V and 1 base from J, with 12 bases in between. The CDR3 spells CASSYEGHPNTEAFF. The DNA for the CDR3 is TGTGCCAGCAGTTATGAGGGACACCCGAACACTGAAGCTTTCTTT.

The chain combines TRBV6-5 with TRBJ2-5; 9 bases line up with TRBD1. Germline V CDR1 and CDR2: MNHEY, SVGAGI. After removal of 5 bases from V and 5 bases from J, the junction contained 9 bases not matched to a gene. This CDR3 has 15 amino acids. The CDR3 region is CASSRLGTGRETQYF. The CDR3 DNA sequence: TGTGCCAGCAGTCGCCTCGGGACAGGGAGGGAGACCCAGTACTTC.